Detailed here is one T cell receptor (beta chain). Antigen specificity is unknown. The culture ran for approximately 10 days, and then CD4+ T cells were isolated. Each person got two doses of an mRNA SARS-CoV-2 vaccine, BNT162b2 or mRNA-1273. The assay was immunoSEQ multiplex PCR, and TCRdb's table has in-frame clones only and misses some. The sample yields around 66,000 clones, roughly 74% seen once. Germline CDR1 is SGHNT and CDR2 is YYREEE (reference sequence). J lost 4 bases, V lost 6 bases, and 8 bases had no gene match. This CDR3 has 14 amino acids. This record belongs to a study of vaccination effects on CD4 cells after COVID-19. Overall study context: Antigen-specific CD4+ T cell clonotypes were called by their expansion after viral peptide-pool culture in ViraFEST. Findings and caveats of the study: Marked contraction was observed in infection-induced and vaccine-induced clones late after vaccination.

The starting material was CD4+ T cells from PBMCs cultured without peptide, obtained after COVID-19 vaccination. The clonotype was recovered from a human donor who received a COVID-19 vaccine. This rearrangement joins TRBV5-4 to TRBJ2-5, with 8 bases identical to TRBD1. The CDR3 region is CASTKQGGGETQYF. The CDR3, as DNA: TGTGCCAGCACTAAACAGGGGGGAGGAGAGACCCAGTACTTC.